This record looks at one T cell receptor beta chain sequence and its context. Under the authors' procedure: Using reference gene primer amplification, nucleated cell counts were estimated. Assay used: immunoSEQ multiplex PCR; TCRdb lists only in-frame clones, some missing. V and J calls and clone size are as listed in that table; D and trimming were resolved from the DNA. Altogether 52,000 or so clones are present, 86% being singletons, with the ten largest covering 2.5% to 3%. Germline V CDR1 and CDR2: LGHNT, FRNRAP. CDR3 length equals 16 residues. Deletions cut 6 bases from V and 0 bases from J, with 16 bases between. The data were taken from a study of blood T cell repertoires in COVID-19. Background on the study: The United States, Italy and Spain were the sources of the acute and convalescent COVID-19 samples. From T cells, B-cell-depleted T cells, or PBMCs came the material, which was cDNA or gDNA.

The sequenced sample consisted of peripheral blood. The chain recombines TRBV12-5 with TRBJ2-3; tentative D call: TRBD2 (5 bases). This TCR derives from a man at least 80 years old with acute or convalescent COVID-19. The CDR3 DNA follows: TGTGCTAGTGGCGCCCCAGCGGTCGATAGCACAGATACGCAGTATTTT. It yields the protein CASGAPAVDSTDTQYF.